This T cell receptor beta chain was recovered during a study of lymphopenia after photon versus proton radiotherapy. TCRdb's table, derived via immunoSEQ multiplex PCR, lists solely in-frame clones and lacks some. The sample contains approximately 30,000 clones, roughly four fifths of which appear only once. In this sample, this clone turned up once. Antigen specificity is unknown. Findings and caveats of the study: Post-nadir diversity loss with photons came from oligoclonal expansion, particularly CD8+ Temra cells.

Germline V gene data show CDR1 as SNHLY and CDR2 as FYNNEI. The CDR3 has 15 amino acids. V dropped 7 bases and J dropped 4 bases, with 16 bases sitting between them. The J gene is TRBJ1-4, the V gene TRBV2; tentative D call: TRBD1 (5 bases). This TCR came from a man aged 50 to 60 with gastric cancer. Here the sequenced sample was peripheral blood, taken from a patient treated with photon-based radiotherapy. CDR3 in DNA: TGTGCCAGCATAGACTCTCTGGGGGGTAATGAAAAACTGTTTTTT. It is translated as CASIDSLGGNEKLFF.